This T cell receptor beta chain derives from a study of CD8+CD57+ T cells in acquired aplastic anemia. Germline V gene sequence: CDR1 DFQATT, CDR2 SNEGSKA (reference sequence). Trimming took off 4 bases at V and 4 bases at J, with 7 bases between the two ends. This CDR3 spans 11 amino acids. Previously, flow cytometry had revealed CD8+CD57+ cell expansion in the patients chosen for sequencing. Genomic DNA, serving as template, underwent TCR beta VDJ and CDR3 profiling. TCRdb re-analysed the reads in MiXCR, keeping a single row per CDR3 protein. This sample has under 500,000 distinct CDR3 sequences, with around 30% found just once.

The sequence derives from a human donor with aplastic anemia. Sequencing was performed on sorted CD4+, CD8+, or CD8+CD57+ T cells (not recorded which) from PBMCs. V is TRBV20-1 and J is TRBJ1-1; D is unclear. The CDR3 DNA reads as TGCAGTGCTACGAACGTCACTGAAGCTTTCTTT. Its protein product is CSATNVTEAFF.